The entry that follows covers one TCR beta chain sequence. The data were obtained in a study of blood T cell repertoires in COVID-19. The ends lost 6 bases at V and 6 bases at J; junction bases unmatched: 6. CDR3 size: 14 residues. Germline values: CDR1 SGHAT, CDR2 FQNNGV. In the authors' methods: By means of reference gene primer amplification, nucleated cell counts were estimated. Produced via immunoSEQ multiplex PCR; TCRdb's table is partial and in-frame only. Clone size and V and J calls were adopted from that table, with D and trimming inferred from the DNA. The sample has roughly 260,000 clones; 75% to 85% are singletons.

The TCR comes from a woman in her 70s with acute or convalescent COVID-19. The sample was peripheral blood. The V call is TRBV11-2, the J call TRBJ2-2; 8 nucleotides align to TRBD2. The CDR3 sequence is CASRGLDSPGELFF. CDR3 sequence (DNA): TGTGCCAGCAGGGGACTAGATAGTCCCGGGGAGCTGTTTTTT.